These 24 T cell receptor beta chains were sequenced from one sample in a study of blood T cell repertoires in COVID-19. Some clones are missing from TCRdb's copy, which holds only in-frame ones; the method was immunoSEQ multiplex PCR. The data show about 150,000 clones, about 86% seen once. Sequencing was performed on PBMCs or T cells enriched from blood (not recorded which). Receptors originate from a man aged 45-60 years who had recovered from COVID-19.

The V gene is TRBV7-9, the J gene TRBJ2-7, with TRBD1 identical over 8 bases. CDR3 length: 14 amino acids. Trimming removed 6 bases from V and 6 bases from J; junction bases left unmatched: 10. Germline V gene data show CDR1 as SEHNR and CDR2 as FQNEAQ (reference sequence). This chain's CDR3 is CASSSRQGFGEQYF. The DNA for the CDR3 is TGTGCCAGCAGTTCCAGACAGGGGTTCGGCGAGCAGTACTTC.

The rearrangement joins TRBV6-6 to TRBJ2-7; 7 bases are a match to TRBD1. Germline V gene lookup returns CDR1 MNHNY and CDR2 SVGAGI (reference sequence). The ends lost 6 bases at V and 7 bases at J; junction bases unmatched: 24. This CDR3 spans 18 amino acids. The CDR3 reads CASSRLYPGQNFFGEQYF. CDR3 DNA: TGTGCCAGCAGCCGACTATACCCGGGACAGAACTTCTTCGGGGAGCAGTACTTC.

This chain uses TRBV5-4 with TRBJ1-6; D unresolved. Germline-derived CDR1 and CDR2 are SGHNT and YYREEE (reference sequence). Deletions cut 4 bases from V and 14 bases from J, with 13 bases between. CDR3 length: 12 residues. CDR3 amino acids: CASSGSDEALHF. The CDR3 DNA is TGTGCCAGCAGCGGGTCTGATGAGGCCCTCCACTTT. Based on the CDR3 plus reference TRBV5-4 and TRBJ1-6, the full variable domain is ETGVTQSPTHLIKTRGQQVTLRCSSQSGHNTVSWYQQALGQGPQFIFQYYREEENGRGNFPPRFSGLQFPNYSSELNVNALELDDSALYLCASSGSDEALHFGNGTRLTVT.

The DNA of the CDR3 is TGTGCCAGCAGCTTAGGCCTCGGACTAGCGGGGGGGACCTACGAGCAGTACTTC. The encoded protein is CASSLGLGLAGGTYEQYF. This chain joins TRBV7-8 and TRBJ2-7; 15 nucleotides match TRBD2. The CDR3 length is 18 residues. Germline CDR1 is SGHVS and CDR2 is FQNEAQ. The V gene end was trimmed by 1 base and the J gene end by 2 bases; junction bases not matched to a gene: 6.

The V gene is TRBV5-4, the J gene TRBJ1-2; the match to TRBD1 covers 8 bases. The CDR3 covers 14 residues. The V gene end was trimmed by 2 bases and the J gene end by 5 bases; junction bases not matched to a gene: 5. The germline gives CDR1 SGHNT, CDR2 YYREEE (reference sequence). CDR3 residues: CASSFQGAGYGYTF. The CDR3 DNA follows: TGTGCCAGCAGCTTTCAGGGGGCAGGGTATGGCTACACCTTC.

J is TRBJ2-6 and V is TRBV5-1; 10 nucleotides agree with TRBD1. This CDR3 has 17 amino acids. Germline CDR1 is SGHRS and CDR2 is YFSETQ. Trimming cost V 0 bases and J 4 bases; bases outside gene matches: 4. The CDR3 loop is CASSLGQGASGANVLTF. The CDR3 DNA follows: TGCGCCAGCAGCTTGGGACAGGGGGCCTCAGGGGCCAACGTCCTGACTTTC. Supplemented by reference TRBV5-1 and TRBJ2-6, the full variable domain reads KAGVTQTPRYLIKTRGQQVTLSCSPISGHRSVSWYQQTPGQGLQFLFEYFSETQRNKGNFPGRFSGRQFSNSRSEMNVSTLELGDSALYLCASSLGQGASGANVLTFGAGSRLTVL.

The rearrangement uses TRBV5-6 and TRBJ1-2, with D possibly matching TRBD1 (5 bases). Germline V CDR1 and CDR2: SGHDT, YYEEEE. V lost 0 bases and J lost 5, with 8 bases in between. The CDR3 spans 13 residues. The CDR3 loop reads CASSLGRAYGYTF. The CDR3 nucleotides read TGTGCCAGCAGCTTGGGCAGGGCTTATGGCTACACCTTC.

This clone has just one count. The chain joins TRBV9 to TRBJ1-6; TRBD1 matches at 7 bases. Germline lookup yields CDR1 SGDLS and CDR2 YYNGEE. With 3 bases clipped from V and 5 bases from J, the junction kept 5 bases outside the gene matches. This CDR3 region has 15 residues. The CDR3 sequence: CASSAEGQNNSPLHF. CDR3 in DNA: TGTGCCAGCAGCGCAGAGGGACAGAATAATTCACCCCTCCACTTT. The full variable domain, completed using reference TRBV9 and TRBJ1-6, is DSGVTQTPKHLITATGQRVTLRCSPRSGDLSVYWYQQSLDQGLQFLIQYYNGEERAKGNILERFSAQQFPDLHSELNLSSLELGDSALYFCASSAEGQNNSPLHFGNGTRLTVT.

The chain couples TRBV6-5 to TRBJ1-5, with a possible D match to TRBD1 (5 bases). The V end was cut by 6 bases, the J end by 4 bases, with 13 bases between. Germline V gene lookup returns CDR1 MNHEY and CDR2 SVGAGI. The CDR3 sequence is 14 residues long. The CDR3 nucleotides are TGTGCCAGCAGGGTGGGTTACAGGAATCAGCCCCAGCATTTT. This translates into CASRVGYRNQPQHF.

The V call is TRBV6-6, the J call TRBJ1-5; 7 nucleotides agree with TRBD1. CDR3 length equals 16 residues. V gave up 0 bases and J gave up 2 bases; unmatched junction bases: 4. Per the germline V gene, CDR1 is MNHNY and CDR2 is SVGAGI (reference sequence). In nucleotides, the CDR3 is TGTGCCAGCAGTTACTCGGAGGGGGCCGGCAATCAGCCCCAGCATTTT. This gives the protein CASSYSEGAGNQPQHF.

This chain joins TRBV11-2 and TRBJ1-2; TRBD1 might be the D (5 bases). The CDR3 consists of 13 residues. Germline V gene sequence: CDR1 SGHAT, CDR2 FQNNGV. Trimming removed 3 bases at V and 5 bases at J, with 10 bases between. The CDR3 protein is CASSLSRGYGYTF. The CDR3 region has the DNA TGTGCCAGCAGCTTGTCTCGGGGGTATGGCTACACCTTC.

V is TRBV10-2 and J is TRBJ1-1; no reliable D call. This CDR3 has 13 amino acids. The germline CDR1 and CDR2 sequences are WSHSY and SAAADI. Deletions cut 4 bases from V and 2 bases from J, with 8 bases between. The CDR3 DNA follows: TGCGCCAGCAGTGTGGGAGCAAACACTGAAGCTTTCTTT. Amino acids: CASSVGANTEAFF.

V gene TRBV12-3 or TRBV12-4 combines with J gene TRBJ1-1, with no clear D. CDR3 length equals 13 residues. The V end was cut by 9 bases, the J end by 4 bases, with 15 bases between. The CDR3 DNA reads as TGTGCCAGTTTCAGGACCCGGGGCACTGAAGCTTTCTTT. It yields the protein CASFRTRGTEAFF.

CDR3 sequence (DNA): TGTGCCAGCAGCCCCTTAGCTAACTATGGCTACACCTTC. Translated, it gives CASSPLANYGYTF. The V call is TRBV7-8, the J call TRBJ1-2; D is uncertain. Deletions cut 5 bases from V and 0 bases from J, with 7 bases between. The CDR3 spans 13 residues. Germline V gives CDR1 SGHVS, CDR2 FQNEAQ.

In regard to this clone: At one end, the junction sequence differs from germline, possibly due to a read error. The chain employs TRBV7-9 and TRBJ2-5; D might be TRBD2 (6 bases). Germline lookup yields CDR1 SEHNR and CDR2 FQNEAQ (reference sequence). The CDR3 consists of 12 residues. CDR3 sequence: CASSLGNGTPDF. DNA of the CDR3: TGTGCCAGCAGCTTAGGGAATGGGACTCCAGACTTC. The full variable domain, in which reference TRBV7-9 and TRBJ2-5 provide the parts outside the CDR3, is DTGVSQNPRHKITKRGQNVTFRCDPISEHNRLYWYRQTLGQGPEFLTYFQNEAQLEKSRLLSDRFSAERPKGSFSTLEIQRTEQGDSAMYLCASSLGNGTPDFGPGTRLLVL.

The chain couples TRBV5-1 to TRBJ1-1; tentative D call: TRBD1 (5 bases). Trimming stripped 0 bases from V and 7 bases from J, with 7 bases between. Per the germline V gene, CDR1 is SGHRS and CDR2 is YFSETQ. The CDR3 loop spans 12 amino acids. CDR3 DNA: TGCGCCAGCAGCTTGGACAGGTTTGAAGCTTTCTTT. Translation: CASSLDRFEAFF. Variable domain in full (rest from reference TRBV5-1 and TRBJ1-1): KAGVTQTPRYLIKTRGQQVTLSCSPISGHRSVSWYQQTPGQGLQFLFEYFSETQRNKGNFPGRFSGRQFSNSRSEMNVSTLELGDSALYLCASSLDRFEAFFGQGTRLTVV.

The chain joins TRBV7-9 to TRBJ1-2, with a weak D call TRBD1 (6 bases). CDR1 is SEHNR and CDR2 is FQNEAQ in the germline V gene (reference sequence). V lost 4 bases and J 2 bases, leaving 20 bases between the germline ends. The CDR3 is 17 residues long. CDR3 in DNA: TGTGCCAGCAGCTCTAGCCTAGCAGAACAGGGAAACTATGGCTACACCTTC. This translates into CASSSSLAEQGNYGYTF.

This chain links TRBV3-1 (or the pseudogene TRBV3-2) with TRBJ1-1, with D unresolved. The CDR3 length is 14 residues. Trimming took off 2 bases at V and 3 bases at J, with 10 bases between the two ends. The germline gives CDR1 LGHDT, CDR2 YNNKEL (reference sequence). The CDR3 here is CASSQLSEDTEAFF. The CDR3 region has the DNA TGTGCCAGCAGCCAATTGTCAGAAGACACTGAAGCTTTCTTT.

V is TRBV30 and J is TRBJ1-2; the D gene is possibly TRBD1 (6 bases). Per germline, CDR1 GTSNPN and CDR2 SVGIG (reference sequence). V lost 2 bases and J 7 bases, leaving 14 bases between the germline ends. This CDR3 region has 13 residues. The CDR3 sequence: CAWSFLGAGGYTF. CDR3 in DNA: TGTGCCTGGAGTTTTTTGGGGGCTGGTGGCTACACCTTC.

The chain carries TRBV12-3 or TRBV12-4 and TRBJ1-2; D may be TRBD1 (5 bases). Trimming took off 5 bases at V and 2 bases at J, with 6 bases between the two ends. The CDR3 runs 12 residues. The CDR3 loop is CASSPGNYGYTF. CDR3 sequence (DNA): TGTGCCAGCAGTCCAGGGAACTATGGCTACACCTTC.

The chain employs TRBV7-9 and TRBJ1-2; D is uncertain. This CDR3 spans 15 amino acids. Trimming shortened V by 0 bases and J by 7 bases, and 15 bases separated the two germline ends. Germline V gene lookup returns CDR1 SEHNR and CDR2 FQNEAQ (reference sequence). The CDR3 protein is CASSLARFEVAGYTF. The CDR3 DNA reads as TGTGCCAGCAGCTTAGCGCGATTTGAGGTTGCTGGCTACACCTTC.

CDR3 nucleotide sequence: TGTGCCAGCAGCGCACATAGCGGGGGGACGAACACAGATACGCAGTATTTT. Translated, it gives CASSAHSGGTNTDTQYF. The rearrangement joins TRBV9 to TRBJ2-3, with TRBD2 matching over 10 bases. CDR3 length equals 17 residues. The V and J ends lost 3 bases and 2 bases, in that order; junction bases with no gene match: 9. Germline loops: CDR1 SGDLS, CDR2 YYNGEE.

The genes are TRBV19 and TRBJ2-1; 10 bases line up with TRBD2. The CDR3 consists of 13 residues. V lost 7 bases and J lost 6; bases outside the gene matches: 3. The germline gives CDR1 LNHDA, CDR2 SQIVND (reference sequence). The CDR3 region is CASILAGSNEQFF. For the CDR3, the DNA is TGTGCCAGTATACTAGCGGGGAGCAATGAGCAGTTCTTC. The full variable domain, with the rest looked up from reference TRBV19 and TRBJ2-1, is DGGITQSPKYLFRKEGQNVTLSCEQNLNHDAMYWYRQDPGQGLRLIYYSQIVNDFQKGDIAEGYSVSREKKESFPLTVTSAQKNPTAFYLCASILAGSNEQFFGPGTRLTVL.

This clone was observed a single time. This chain connects TRBV19 to TRBJ1-5, with D uncertain. V was shortened by 3 bases and J by 2 bases, with 11 bases between the two germline ends. Per the germline V gene, CDR1 is LNHDA and CDR2 is SQIVND (reference sequence). This CDR3 has 15 residues. The CDR3 DNA reads TGTGCCAGTAGTATTACGGGAGAGGGCAATCAGCCCCAGCATTTT. This sequence encodes CASSITGEGNQPQHF. Drawing the rest from reference TRBV19 and TRBJ1-5, the complete variable domain is DGGITQSPKYLFRKEGQNVTLSCEQNLNHDAMYWYRQDPGQGLRLIYYSQIVNDFQKGDIAEGYSVSREKKESFPLTVTSAQKNPTAFYLCASSITGEGNQPQHFGDGTRLSIL.